The 16 T cell receptor beta chains below were found in one sample sequenced in a study of human T cells and chemical hapten exposure. TCRdb recomputed calls from the RACE reads with MiXCR, one row per CDR3 protein. The table has 80,000 to 100,000 distinct CDR3 sequences, around 9% seen once; the top ten hold 2.5% to 3.5%. Indicated time point: healthy volunteer bleed at 2 weeks. Researchers extracted total RNA from unfractionated whole blood. Specimen: whole blood. These receptors all come from a female donor in good health. Some clones in this sample may be carry-over from other donors' samples.

This clonotype was recorded at least ten times. This rearrangement joins TRBV24-1 to TRBJ2-5, with a tentative D call TRBD2 (5 bases). V was shortened by 6 bases and J by 2 bases, with 12 bases between the two germline ends. The CDR3 runs 14 residues. The germline gives CDR1 KGHDR, CDR2 SFDVKD. The CDR3 spells CATSPTSLQETQYF. The CDR3 DNA reads as TGTGCCACCAGTCCCACTAGTCTTCAAGAGACCCAGTACTTC.

The sample holds many counts of this clonotype. The J gene is TRBJ2-5, the V gene TRBV18; D is possibly TRBD2 (6 bases). The germline V gene encodes CDR1 KGHSH and CDR2 LQKENI. V lost 5 bases and J lost 2, with 12 bases in between. The length of the CDR3 is 14 residues. The CDR3 DNA follows: TGTGCCAGCTCAACCTCCGGGGGTCAAGAGACCCAGTACTTC. The encoded protein is CASSTSGGQETQYF.

The CDR3 here is CASSLPNTEAFF. The CDR3 coding sequence is TGTGCCAGCAGCTTACCCAACACTGAAGCTTTCTTT. This chain connects TRBV13 to TRBJ1-1; unclear D gene. From germline, CDR1 is PRHDT and CDR2 FYEKMQ (reference sequence). Trimming left V 2 bases short and J 2 bases short, with 3 bases between. The CDR3 contains 12 residues.

This clonotype showed up just a few times. The gene calls are TRBV7-9 and TRBJ2-1; D may be TRBD2 (5 bases). CDR1 SEHNR and CDR2 FQNEAQ come from the germline V gene (reference sequence). The germline V and J ends were trimmed by 2 bases and 2 bases, with 13 bases remaining between them. This CDR3 comprises 16 residues. The CDR3 sequence is CASSLWGLGTYNEQFF. In DNA form, the CDR3 reads TGTGCCAGCAGCTTATGGGGTCTCGGGACCTACAATGAGCAGTTCTTC.

Many counts were recorded for this clonotype. V usage is TRBV24-1 and J usage is TRBJ2-3; D possibly corresponds to TRBD1 (5 bases). V lost 5 bases to trimming and J lost 0 bases, with 17 bases between them. This CDR3 is 17 amino acids long. Germline V gives CDR1 KGHDR, CDR2 SFDVKD. The CDR3 loop reads CATSANRLSDSTDTQYF. CDR3 coding DNA: TGTGCCACCAGTGCCAACAGGCTATCCGATAGCACAGATACGCAGTATTTT.

This clonotype came up a few times. The rearrangement joins TRBV27 to TRBJ1-1; a weak D match, TRBD1 (5 bases). Trimming cost V 2 bases and J 1 base, with 8 bases left between them. This CDR3 is 14 amino acids long. From germline, CDR1 is MNHEY and CDR2 SMNVEV (reference sequence). For the CDR3, the DNA is TGTGCCAGCAGTTTAGGGGCAGCGAACACTGAAGCTTTCTTT. This translates into CASSLGAANTEAFF.

This clonotype was observed a few times. V gene TRBV20-1 combines with J gene TRBJ2-3; 9 nucleotides match TRBD1. J lost 6 bases, V lost 6 bases, and 13 bases had no gene match. CDR1 is DFQATT, CDR2 SNEGSKA, per germline (reference sequence). The CDR3 is made up of 15 amino acids. Here the CDR3 DNA reads TGCAGTGCATCGGGACACAGGGGGCTGGAGGATACGCAGTATTTT. Residues: CSASGHRGLEDTQYF.

This clonotype was detected a few times. The chain employs TRBV29-1 and TRBJ2-5; a weak D match, TRBD2 (6 bases). V lost 4 bases and J lost 4, with 10 bases in between. The germline gives CDR1 SQVTM, CDR2 ANQGSEA. This CDR3 is 12 amino acids long. As DNA, the CDR3 is TGCAGCGTTGCTAGCGCCAGAGAGACCCAGTACTTC. Translation gives CSVASARETQYF.

The CDR3 nucleotides are TGTGCCAGCATCCGAGCCATGAACACTGAAGCTTTCTTT. This encodes CASIRAMNTEAFF. V gene TRBV6-6 combines with J gene TRBJ1-1, with D hard to call. The CDR3 length is 13 residues. In germline, CDR1 is MNHNY, CDR2 SVGAGI (reference sequence). V dropped 7 bases and J dropped 0 bases, with 9 bases sitting between them.

The chain recombines TRBV5-1 with TRBJ2-5; 11 bases are a match to TRBD2. This CDR3 has 16 residues. Germline V gives CDR1 SGHRS, CDR2 YFSETQ. With V trimmed by 3 bases and J by 1 base, 5 bases remained unmatched. The CDR3 nucleotides are TGCGCCAGCAGCTGGGGGACTAGCGGACCCCAAGAGACCCAGTACTTC. Encoded protein: CASSWGTSGPQETQYF. The full variable domain, with the rest looked up from reference TRBV5-1 and TRBJ2-5, is KAGVTQTPRYLIKTRGQQVTLSCSPISGHRSVSWYQQTPGQGLQFLFEYFSETQRNKGNFPGRFSGRQFSNSRSEMNVSTLELGDSALYLCASSWGTSGPQETQYFGPGTRLLVL.

In its sample, this clonotype was seen a few times. V gene TRBV4-1 combines with J gene TRBJ1-1, with D unclear. CDR3 size: 11 residues. V shed 6 bases and J shed 1 base, with 3 bases lying between them. Germline assignment: CDR1 MGHRA and CDR2 YSYEKL. CDR3 residues: CASRSNTEAFF. The DNA of the CDR3 is TGCGCCAGCAGATCGAACACTGAAGCTTTCTTT.

The chain carries TRBV12-3 or TRBV12-4 and TRBJ2-6, with a possible D match to TRBD2 (5 bases). The CDR3 spans 16 residues. Trimming pared 3 bases from V and 2 bases from J, leaving 11 bases between. CDR3 residues: CASSLTGRAGANVLTF. The CDR3 DNA reads as TGTGCCAGCAGTTTGACGGGAAGGGCTGGGGCCAACGTCCTGACTTTC.

This clonotype was recorded many times. V usage is TRBV9 and J usage is TRBJ2-1; unclear D gene. The CDR3 loop spans 13 amino acids. Per the germline V gene, CDR1 is SGDLS and CDR2 is YYNGEE. Deletions cut 4 bases from V and 4 bases from J, with 9 bases between. CDR3 region: CASSSGSYNEQFF. The DNA for the CDR3 is TGTGCCAGCAGCTCCGGGTCTTACAATGAGCAGTTCTTC.

This clonotype was observed a handful of times. The CDR3 here is CASVRDPQYSPLHF. Here the CDR3 DNA reads TGTGCCAGTGTCCGGGACCCTCAATATTCACCCCTCCACTTT. The rearrangement links TRBV28 to TRBJ1-6, with D possibly being TRBD1 (5 bases). Trimming cost V 9 bases and J 8 bases, with 17 bases left between them. CDR1 is MDHEN and CDR2 is SYDVKM in the germline V gene. CDR3 length: 14 amino acids. The entire variable domain, with the rest obtained from reference TRBV28 and TRBJ1-6, is as follows: DVKVTQSSRYLVKRTGEKVFLECVQDMDHENMFWYRQDPGLGLRLIYFSYDVKMKEKGDIPEGYSVSREKKERFSLILESASTNQTSMYLCASVRDPQYSPLHFGNGTRLTVT.

This clonotype occurred a few times. The J gene is TRBJ1-3, the V gene TRBV30; no definite D call. This CDR3 is built from 14 residues. V shed 4 bases and J shed 0 bases, with 10 bases lying between them. CDR1 is GTSNPN and CDR2 is SVGIG in the germline V gene (reference sequence). The CDR3: CAWKEPYSGNTIYF. The CDR3 nucleotides read TGTGCCTGGAAAGAACCTTACTCTGGAAACACCATATATTTT. The full variable domain, rest sourced from reference TRBV30 and TRBJ1-3, is SQTIHQWPATLVQPVGSPLSLECTVEGTSNPNLYWYRQAAGRGLQLLFYSVGIGQISSEVPQNLSASRPQDRQFILSSKKLLLSDSGFYLCAWKEPYSGNTIYFGEGSWLTVV.

Written as DNA, the CDR3 is TGCAGTGCTATCCTTATACAAGCGGGAGAATGCTACAATGAGCAGTTCTTC. This translates into CSAILIQAGECYNEQFF. The chain employs TRBV20-1 and TRBJ2-1; TRBD2 agrees at 8 bases. The germline gives CDR1 DFQATT, CDR2 SNEGSKA (reference sequence). The junction had 14 bases not matched to a gene; V was cut back by 4 bases and J by 3 bases. The CDR3 has 17 residues.